Listed below are T cell receptor beta chains from one sample, sequenced in a study of T-cell reconstitution after alpha-beta-depleted transplantation in children. Via MiXCR, TCRdb re-called the PCR reads, giving one row per CDR3 protein. The top ten hold 9.1% of the sample, which has about 300,000 distinct CDR3 sequences, roughly 8.2% seen once. This specimen consisted of peripheral blood, obtained 360 days after TCRalphabeta/CD19-depleted stem cell transplant. Every receptor here comes from a female patient aged 2-9 years who had a stem cell transplant for Fanconi anemia, so the T cells may come from the graft donor. CDR3s include the opening cysteine and the closing phenylalanine or tryptophan. The order of the fields is D gene, J gene, V gene, clone size, CDR3 DNA, CDR3 protein. D genes are given only for firm matches. Size is omitted from some rows. Given values are once, few, many or a class for expanded clones.

d_gene: .
j_gene: TRBJ2-3
v_gene: TRBV5-1
abundance: .
CDR3nt: TGCGCCAGCAGCTTGTTTGGGCCGCGAGAGGATACGCAGTATTTT
CDR3aa: CASSLFGPREDTQYF

d_gene: TRBD1
j_gene: TRBJ1-3
v_gene: TRBV5-1
abundance: many
CDR3nt: TGCGCCAGCAGCTTGACGGGACAGGGGTCCACCATATATTTT
CDR3aa: CASSLTGQGSTIYF

d_gene: TRBD1
j_gene: TRBJ1-2
v_gene: TRBV15
abundance: many
CDR3nt: TGTGCCACCAGAACCGGGACAGGGGCCTACTATGGCTACACCTTC
CDR3aa: CATRTGTGAYYGYTF

d_gene: TRBD2
j_gene: TRBJ2-5
v_gene: TRBV6-5
abundance: many
CDR3nt: TGTGCCAGCAGTTACGGACTAGCGGAAACGGCCCAGTACTTC
CDR3aa: CASSYGLAETAQYF

d_gene: .
j_gene: TRBJ1-6
v_gene: TRBV4-3
abundance: few
CDR3nt: TGCGCCAGCAGCCAAGATTGGCAGGGTAGTAATTCACCCCTCCACTTT
CDR3aa: CASSQDWQGSNSPLHF

d_gene: TRBD2
j_gene: TRBJ2-1
v_gene: TRBV19
abundance: .
CDR3nt: TGTGCCAGTAGTATAGACCTTGGCGGGAGTAATGAGCAGTTCTTC
CDR3aa: CASSIDLGGSNEQFF

d_gene: .
j_gene: TRBJ1-1
v_gene: TRBV7-8
abundance: many
CDR3nt: TGTGCCAGCAGCTGGGAGGTGAACACTGAAGCTTTCTTT
CDR3aa: CASSWEVNTEAFF

d_gene: TRBD1
j_gene: TRBJ2-1
v_gene: TRBV27
abundance: many
CDR3nt: TGTGCCAGCAGTCACAGGGGCCCTGCCCCCTACAATGAGCAGTTCTTC
CDR3aa: CASSHRGPAPYNEQFF

d_gene: TRBD1
j_gene: TRBJ1-2
v_gene: TRBV20-1
abundance: many
CDR3nt: TGCAGTGCTATGACAGGGCTCAGCTACACCTTC
CDR3aa: CSAMTGLSYTF

d_gene: .
j_gene: TRBJ1-3
v_gene: TRBV4-3
abundance: many
CDR3nt: TGCGCCAGCAGCCAAGCCTGGCTCTCTGGAAACACCATATATTTT
CDR3aa: CASSQAWLSGNTIYF

d_gene: .
j_gene: TRBJ1-1
v_gene: TRBV29-1
abundance: many
CDR3nt: TGCAGCGTTGGGGCAGAACCCAAAGCTTTCTTT
CDR3aa: CSVGAEPKAFF

d_gene: .
j_gene: TRBJ1-6
v_gene: TRBV6-2/TRBV6-3
abundance: few
CDR3nt: TGTGCCAGCAGACCGACGGTATATAATTCACCCCTCCACTTT
CDR3aa: CASRPTVYNSPLHF

d_gene: .
j_gene: TRBJ2-6
v_gene: TRBV28
abundance: many
CDR3nt: TGTGCCAGCAGTCTATTGGGTCTGGGGGCCAACGTCCTGACTTTC
CDR3aa: CASSLLGLGANVLTF

d_gene: .
j_gene: TRBJ2-7
v_gene: TRBV15
abundance: few
CDR3nt: TGTGCCACCAGCAGAGACAGGGTAGGCGAGCAGTACTTC
CDR3aa: CATSRDRVGEQYF

d_gene: .
j_gene: TRBJ1-5
v_gene: TRBV4-1
abundance: .
CDR3nt: TGCGCCAGCAGCCAAAACAGCCATCAGCCCCAGCATTTT
CDR3aa: CASSQNSHQPQHF

d_gene: .
j_gene: TRBJ2-1
v_gene: TRBV18
abundance: few
CDR3nt: TGTGCCACCACTACATTCCGGGAAGCACCCAAGCAGTTCTTC
CDR3aa: CATTTFREAPKQFF

d_gene: .
j_gene: TRBJ1-6
v_gene: TRBV7-9
abundance: .
CDR3nt: TGTGCCAGCAGCTTTACAGATCTTGATTCACCCCTCCACTTT
CDR3aa: CASSFTDLDSPLHF

d_gene: .
j_gene: TRBJ2-2
v_gene: TRBV28
abundance: .
CDR3nt: TGTGCCAGCAGGGGACTTAGCTGGGACACCGGGGAGCTGTTTTTT
CDR3aa: CASRGLSWDTGELFF

d_gene: .
j_gene: TRBJ1-1
v_gene: TRBV12-3/TRBV12-4
abundance: many
CDR3nt: TGTGCCAGCAGTTATAGAGGAAAGCTTTTCTTT
CDR3aa: CASSYRGKLFF

d_gene: .
j_gene: TRBJ2-3
v_gene: TRBV27
abundance: .
CDR3nt: TGTGCCAGCAGTTTTTCCTTAAACGATCCAGATACGCAGTATTTT
CDR3aa: CASSFSLNDPDTQYF

d_gene: .
j_gene: TRBJ1-1
v_gene: TRBV18
abundance: few
CDR3nt: TGTGCCAGCTCACCACTAAGCACTCCTAACACTGAAGCTTTCTTT
CDR3aa: CASSPLSTPNTEAFF

d_gene: .
j_gene: TRBJ2-5
v_gene: TRBV7-9
abundance: many
CDR3nt: TGTGCCAGCAGCTTAAGAGGGGGAGAGACCCAGTACTTC
CDR3aa: CASSLRGGETQYF

d_gene: .
j_gene: TRBJ1-3
v_gene: TRBV30
abundance: .
CDR3nt: TGTGCCTGGACCTTGGAGGACTTCTCTGGAAACACCATATATTTT
CDR3aa: CAWTLEDFSGNTIYF

d_gene: TRBD2
j_gene: TRBJ2-7
v_gene: TRBV4-1
abundance: many
CDR3nt: TGCGCCAGCAGCCAAGATTACCCGGGACTAGCGGGGGACGAGCAGTACTTC
CDR3aa: CASSQDYPGLAGDEQYF

d_gene: .
j_gene: TRBJ2-1
v_gene: TRBV7-8
abundance: many
CDR3nt: TGTGCCAGCGACCGACTAGTCCCTTACAATGAGCAGTTCTTC
CDR3aa: CASDRLVPYNEQFF

d_gene: TRBD2
j_gene: TRBJ2-3
v_gene: TRBV2
abundance: few
CDR3nt: TGTGCCAGCAGTGAGTCTCTAGCGGGGACGGGGGCAGATACGCAGTATTTT
CDR3aa: CASSESLAGTGADTQYF

d_gene: TRBD2
j_gene: TRBJ2-7
v_gene: TRBV10-2
abundance: .
CDR3nt: TGCGCCAGCAGTGAGTCGAAGTCTGGTGGGACTAGCGGGAACTTTTACGAGCAGTACTTC
CDR3aa: CASSESKSGGTSGNFYEQYF

d_gene: .
j_gene: TRBJ1-3
v_gene: TRBV27
abundance: .
CDR3nt: TGTGCCAGCAGTTTAAACAGGGTTTCTGGAAACACCATATATTTT
CDR3aa: CASSLNRVSGNTIYF

d_gene: .
j_gene: TRBJ1-6
v_gene: TRBV10-3
abundance: few
CDR3nt: TGTGCCATCTCCCGGGAAGAAAATTCACCCCTCCACTTT
CDR3aa: CAISREENSPLHF

d_gene: .
j_gene: TRBJ2-5
v_gene: TRBV25-1
abundance: many
CDR3nt: TGTGCCAGCAGTGCCAAACAGACCCAGTACTTC
CDR3aa: CASSAKQTQYF

d_gene: .
j_gene: TRBJ2-5
v_gene: TRBV10-3
abundance: many
CDR3nt: TGTGCCATCACCCGTACTCAGCAAGAGACCCAGTACTTC
CDR3aa: CAITRTQQETQYF

d_gene: TRBD1
j_gene: TRBJ2-1
v_gene: TRBV6-4
abundance: many
CDR3nt: TGTGCCAGCAGCCGATTCGGGACAGGGGGTCAAAGCTCCTACAATGAGCAGTTCTTC
CDR3aa: CASSRFGTGGQSSYNEQFF

d_gene: .
j_gene: TRBJ2-5
v_gene: TRBV24-1
abundance: many
CDR3nt: TGTGCCACCAGTGATTTGCTGGCAATGGGAAGTCAAGAGACCCAGTACTTC
CDR3aa: CATSDLLAMGSQETQYF

d_gene: .
j_gene: TRBJ1-1
v_gene: TRBV29-1
abundance: many
CDR3nt: TGCAGCGTTTTGAAAGGGCAGTCGATGAACACTGAAGCTTTCTTT
CDR3aa: CSVLKGQSMNTEAFF

d_gene: .
j_gene: TRBJ2-5
v_gene: TRBV5-4
abundance: few
CDR3nt: TGTGCCAGCACCCTCGGTGGACGAACAAAAGAGACCCAGTACTTC
CDR3aa: CASTLGGRTKETQYF

d_gene: TRBD1
j_gene: TRBJ1-5
v_gene: TRBV12-3/TRBV12-4
abundance: .
CDR3nt: TGTGCCAGCAGTCCTAGCATGACAGGGGGAGGCAATCAGCCCCAGCATTTT
CDR3aa: CASSPSMTGGGNQPQHF

d_gene: .
j_gene: TRBJ2-7
v_gene: TRBV20-1
abundance: many
CDR3nt: TGCAGTGCTAGACAACTAAGCTACGAGCAGTACTTC
CDR3aa: CSARQLSYEQYF

d_gene: .
j_gene: TRBJ1-3
v_gene: TRBV20-1
abundance: few
CDR3nt: TGCAGTGGAAGGGGGGGGTCTGGAAACACCATATATTTT
CDR3aa: CSGRGGSGNTIYF

d_gene: .
j_gene: TRBJ1-6
v_gene: TRBV28
abundance: many
CDR3nt: TGTGCCAGCAGTTCCCTCGAAGACCCACCCCTCCACTTT
CDR3aa: CASSSLEDPPLHF

d_gene: .
j_gene: TRBJ2-2
v_gene: TRBV4-1
abundance: many
CDR3nt: TGCGCCAGCAGCCAAGATGGGGGCTTCACCGGGGAGCTGTTTTTT
CDR3aa: CASSQDGGFTGELFF

d_gene: TRBD1
j_gene: TRBJ1-5
v_gene: TRBV30
abundance: few
CDR3nt: TGTGCCTGGAGTGGTTATTTTCCGACAGACAGGGGGTTAAGCAATCAGCCCCAGCATTTT
CDR3aa: CAWSGYFPTDRGLSNQPQHF

d_gene: .
j_gene: TRBJ2-1
v_gene: TRBV18
abundance: few
CDR3nt: TGTGCCAGCTCTATCCAGTACAATGAGCAGTTCTTC
CDR3aa: CASSIQYNEQFF

d_gene: TRBD2
j_gene: TRBJ2-1
v_gene: TRBV20-1
abundance: many
CDR3nt: TGCAGTGCTAGTTGGCTAGCGGATTACAATGAGCAGTTCTTC
CDR3aa: CSASWLADYNEQFF

d_gene: .
j_gene: TRBJ2-7
v_gene: TRBV20-1
abundance: many
CDR3nt: TGCAGTGTAGCGTTTCCGTCCGAGCAGTACTTC
CDR3aa: CSVAFPSEQYF

d_gene: .
j_gene: TRBJ1-5
v_gene: TRBV6-2/TRBV6-3
abundance: .
CDR3nt: TGTGCCAGCAGTCGCAGGAATCAGCCCCAGCATTTT
CDR3aa: CASSRRNQPQHF

d_gene: .
j_gene: TRBJ1-2
v_gene: TRBV6-5
abundance: many
CDR3nt: TGTGCCAGCAGTTACTCGCCCCCGGGGATAGGAAGTCGCTATGGCTACACCTTC
CDR3aa: CASSYSPPGIGSRYGYTF

d_gene: .
j_gene: TRBJ1-1
v_gene: TRBV5-1
abundance: many
CDR3nt: TGCGCCAGCAGCTTAATCGGTGGGGAAGGAACTGAAGCTTTCTTT
CDR3aa: CASSLIGGEGTEAFF

d_gene: TRBD1
j_gene: TRBJ2-3
v_gene: TRBV18
abundance: .
CDR3nt: TGTGCCAGCTCACGGGACAGGGGCAACACAGATACGCAGTATTTT
CDR3aa: CASSRDRGNTDTQYF

d_gene: .
j_gene: TRBJ1-6
v_gene: TRBV15
abundance: many
CDR3nt: TGTGCCACCAGCAGAGATATTGGGGGGACTAATTCACCCCTCCACTTT
CDR3aa: CATSRDIGGTNSPLHF

d_gene: TRBD1
j_gene: TRBJ1-1
v_gene: TRBV28
abundance: many
CDR3nt: TGTGCCAGCAGACCGGGACAGAAAGAAGCTTTCTTT
CDR3aa: CASRPGQKEAFF

d_gene: .
j_gene: TRBJ1-1
v_gene: TRBV20-1
abundance: many
CDR3nt: TGCAGTGCTAGCCCCGGAGGGAGCACTGAAGTTTTCTTT
CDR3aa: CSASPGGSTEVFF

d_gene: .
j_gene: TRBJ1-3
v_gene: TRBV4-3
abundance: many
CDR3nt: TGCGCCAGCAGCCAAAGGAGCTCTGGAAACACCATATATTTT
CDR3aa: CASSQRSSGNTIYF

d_gene: TRBD2
j_gene: TRBJ2-1
v_gene: TRBV9
abundance: many
CDR3nt: TGTGCCAGCAGCCCTAGCGGGAGCGCGTACAATGAGCAGTTCTTC
CDR3aa: CASSPSGSAYNEQFF

d_gene: .
j_gene: TRBJ2-3
v_gene: TRBV4-2
abundance: many
CDR3nt: TGTGCCAGCAGCCAAGGTTCTATCACTAGCACAGATACGCAGTATTTT
CDR3aa: CASSQGSITSTDTQYF

d_gene: .
j_gene: TRBJ2-1
v_gene: TRBV20-1
abundance: .
CDR3nt: TGCAGTGCTAGACTAGGCGCGGACCCAGGGTACAATGAGCAGTTCTTC
CDR3aa: CSARLGADPGYNEQFF

d_gene: .
j_gene: TRBJ2-3
v_gene: TRBV9
abundance: many
CDR3nt: TGTGCCAGCAGCGTAGGAGGGGGATCTACGCAGTATTTT
CDR3aa: CASSVGGGSTQYF

d_gene: TRBD1
j_gene: TRBJ2-7
v_gene: TRBV6-2/TRBV6-3
abundance: many
CDR3nt: TGTGCCAGCAGTCCCGGGACAGGGGTGCAGTACTTC
CDR3aa: CASSPGTGVQYF

d_gene: TRBD1
j_gene: TRBJ2-1
v_gene: TRBV24-1
abundance: many
CDR3nt: TGTGCCACCAGTGATCCCCAGGGACAGCACAATGAGCAGTTCTTC
CDR3aa: CATSDPQGQHNEQFF

d_gene: .
j_gene: TRBJ1-1
v_gene: TRBV20-1
abundance: many
CDR3nt: TGCAGTGCTAGAATTACGACTGAAGCTTTCTTT
CDR3aa: CSARITTEAFF

d_gene: TRBD2
j_gene: TRBJ2-4
v_gene: TRBV27
abundance: many
CDR3nt: TGTGCCAGCAGTTTATCTCTAGCGGGGAAAAACATTCAGTACTTC
CDR3aa: CASSLSLAGKNIQYF